Included here is one TCR beta chain sequence, with context. What it binds is unknown. This specimen belongs to a study of cytomegalovirus exposure and HLA in healthy donors. Healthy bone marrow donors made up the donors. Donors sampled were nominally healthy, though unrecorded immune exposures were likely. 13 Jbeta primers and 60 Vbeta primers were used for the PCR. The assay was immunoSEQ multiplex PCR, and TCRdb's table has in-frame clones only and misses some. The sample has about 120,000 clones; 75% to 90% are singletons. From germline, CDR1 is MNHEY and CDR2 SMNVEV (reference sequence). The CDR3 extends over 21 amino acids. V lost 3 bases and J 7 bases, leaving 31 bases between the germline ends. Whole-study findings and limits: In a later analysis, an Asian-associated ancestry cluster reportedly showed fewer N-insertions than the approximately 640-donor mean.

V usage is TRBV27 and J usage is TRBJ2-6; tentatively, D is TRBD1 (5 bases). Material for sequencing was PBMCs. This clonotype was obtained from a man aged 30 to 39 in good health and CMV-seronegative. DNA of the CDR3: TGTGCCAGCAGTTTTTATGGGCCAGACCCCGCTCGACTTAGGGGAGCCAACGTCCTGACTTTC. Protein: CASSFYGPDPARLRGANVLTF.